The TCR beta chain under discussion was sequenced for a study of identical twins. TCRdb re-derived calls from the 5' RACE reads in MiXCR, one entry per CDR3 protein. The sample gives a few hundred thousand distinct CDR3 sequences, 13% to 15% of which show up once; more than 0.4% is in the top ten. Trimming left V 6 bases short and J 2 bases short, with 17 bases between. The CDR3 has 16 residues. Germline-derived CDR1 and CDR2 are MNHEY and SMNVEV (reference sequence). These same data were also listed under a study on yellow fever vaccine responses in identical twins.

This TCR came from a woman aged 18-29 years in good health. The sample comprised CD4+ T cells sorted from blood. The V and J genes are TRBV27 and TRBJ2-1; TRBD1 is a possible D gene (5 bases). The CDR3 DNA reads TGTGCCAGCAGGGTACAGGAGACCTTCACCTACAATGAGCAGTTCTTC. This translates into CASRVQETFTYNEQFF.